This TCR beta chain was observed in a study of blood T cells in healthy people across ages. Regarding the study as a whole: The long-lived group displayed more naive CD4+ cells, plus higher diversity, than the aged donors did. Since the PBMCs were unsorted, naive and antigen-experienced cells could not be conclusively compared.

Healthy Caucasian individuals from Russia aged about 6 to 90 served as donors. The authors drew about 10 milliliters of peripheral blood from each donor. Trimming took 6 bases from V and 3 from J, leaving 18 bases between them. CDR1 DFQATT and CDR2 SNEGSKA come from the germline V gene (reference sequence). CDR3 size: 14 residues. In regard to this clonotype: What it recognizes is unknown.

A J-beta primer mix and a sample-barcoded 5' primer were used in a second PCR of about 7 to 12 cycles. TCRdb re-called the 5' RACE reads through MiXCR, storing one row per CDR3 protein. The table has approximately 1,700,000 distinct CDR3 sequences, around 42% seen once. This sequence was found in a human donor in good health. The material sequenced was blood. This rearrangement joins TRBV20-1 to TRBJ2-7; no reliable D call. CDR3 nucleotides: TGCAGTGCACCCGCGCCGGGCTCTGACTACGAGCAGTACTTC. Translation: CSAPAPGSDYEQYF.